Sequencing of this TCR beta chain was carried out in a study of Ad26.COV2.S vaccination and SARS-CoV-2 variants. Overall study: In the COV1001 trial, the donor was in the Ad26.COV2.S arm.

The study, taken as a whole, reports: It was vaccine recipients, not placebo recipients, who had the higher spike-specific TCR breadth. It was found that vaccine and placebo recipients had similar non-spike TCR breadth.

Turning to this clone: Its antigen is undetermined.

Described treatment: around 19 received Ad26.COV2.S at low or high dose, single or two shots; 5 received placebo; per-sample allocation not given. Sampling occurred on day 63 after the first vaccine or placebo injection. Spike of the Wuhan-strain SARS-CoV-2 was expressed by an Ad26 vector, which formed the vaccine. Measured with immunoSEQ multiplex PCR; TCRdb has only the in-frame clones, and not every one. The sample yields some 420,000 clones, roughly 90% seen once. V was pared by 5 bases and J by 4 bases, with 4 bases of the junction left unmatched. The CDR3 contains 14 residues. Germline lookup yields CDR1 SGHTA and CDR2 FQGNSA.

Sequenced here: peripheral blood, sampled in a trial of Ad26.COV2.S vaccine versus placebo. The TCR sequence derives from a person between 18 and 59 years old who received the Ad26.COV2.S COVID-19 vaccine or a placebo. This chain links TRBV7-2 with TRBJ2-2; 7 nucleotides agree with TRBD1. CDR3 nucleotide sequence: TGTGCCAGCAGCCCTAGACAGGGCACCGGGGAGCTGTTTTTT. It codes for CASSPRQGTGELFF.